This entry lists 18 T cell receptor beta chains sequenced from one sample in a study of cytomegalovirus exposure and HLA in healthy donors (TCRdb year 2017). Libraries came from the immunoSEQ multiplex PCR assay. In TCRdb, the immuneACCESS table is reduced to in-frame sequences with V and J assigned. These tables do not hold every clone; where another copy was compared, an unresolved V gene accounts for under half, and the others remain unexplained. This sample lists 150,000 to 200,000 clones; approximately 86% were detected once. Approximately 2.4% of the sample is taken by the ten largest. The specimen sequenced was PBMCs. Source of these receptors: a woman aged 18-29 years in good health and CMV-seronegative.

V and J are TRBV6-6 and TRBJ2-3, with D possibly being TRBD1 (5 bases). Germline V CDR1 and CDR2: MNHNY, SVGAGI (reference sequence). The V gene lost 0 bases and the J gene lost 6 bases, with 7 bases spanning the gap. This CDR3 comprises 13 residues. This CDR3 reads CASSYSKGDTQYF. DNA for the CDR3: TGTGCCAGCAGTTACTCGAAGGGGGATACGCAGTATTTT.

This chain uses TRBV11-3 with TRBJ2-5; 9 bases are shared with TRBD1. The V gene's germline CDR1 is SGHNT and CDR2 YENEEA. V lost 5 bases to trimming and J lost 4 bases; unmatched junction nucleotides: 14. This CDR3 spans 17 amino acids. This CDR3 is CASSLGSTGGRGETQYF. The DNA for the CDR3 is TGTGCCAGCAGCCTCGGATCTACAGGGGGCAGGGGAGAGACCCAGTACTTC.

V and J are TRBV5-1 and TRBJ2-6, with 10 nucleotides matching TRBD1. CDR1 and CDR2 from the germline V gene are SGHRS and YFSETQ. Trimming took 0 bases from V and 3 from J; bases not matched to a gene: 6. The CDR3 covers 18 residues. CDR3 sequence (DNA): TGCGCCAGCAGCTTGGGGGACAGGGGCGCCAATGGGGCCAACGTCCTGACTTTC. Amino acids: CASSLGDRGANGANVLTF. Complete variable domain (other parts from reference TRBV5-1 and TRBJ2-6): KAGVTQTPRYLIKTRGQQVTLSCSPISGHRSVSWYQQTPGQGLQFLFEYFSETQRNKGNFPGRFSGRQFSNSRSEMNVSTLELGDSALYLCASSLGDRGANGANVLTFGAGSRLTVL.

This chain connects TRBV6-1 to TRBJ1-1, with 8 bases matching TRBD1. The trim removed 7 bases at V and 5 bases at J, leaving 12 bases unmatched. This CDR3 has 15 amino acids. Per the germline V gene, CDR1 is MNHNS and CDR2 is SASEGT. CDR3 sequence: CASTRGQDFKTEAFF. The CDR3 nucleotides read TGTGCCAGCACACGGGGACAGGACTTCAAAACTGAAGCTTTCTTT.

This chain links TRBV4-1 with TRBJ2-7, with D maybe TRBD1 (5 bases). Germline CDR1 and CDR2: MGHRA and YSYEKL. Trimming pared 4 bases from V and 3 bases from J, leaving 16 bases between. The CDR3 runs to 15 residues. The CDR3 reads CASSPRQSVDYEQYF. Here the CDR3 DNA reads TGCGCCAGCAGCCCTCGACAGTCTGTAGACTACGAGCAGTACTTC.

The J gene is TRBJ2-3, the V gene TRBV20-1; D gene unclear. This CDR3 is 10 amino acids long. Looked up from germline, CDR1 is DFQATT and CDR2 is SNEGSKA (reference sequence). V was clipped by 8 bases and J by 2 bases, with 5 bases between them. The CDR3 protein is CSLYTDTQYF. Written as DNA, the CDR3 is TGCAGTCTTTACACAGATACGCAGTATTTT.

This sequence joins TRBV6-5 and TRBJ2-1, with 9 positions matching TRBD2. The CDR3 spans 13 residues. With 1 base clipped from V and 10 bases from J, the junction kept 2 bases outside the gene matches. Germline V gene sequence: CDR1 MNHEY, CDR2 SVGAGI. CDR3 sequence: CASSYLAGDEQFF. In nucleotides, the CDR3 is TGTGCCAGCAGTTACTTAGCGGGGGACGAGCAGTTCTTC.

The CDR3 region is CASSQERGLAGYTQYF. CDR3 DNA sequence: TGCGCCAGCAGCCAAGAAAGGGGACTAGCGGGATATACGCAGTATTTT. This rearrangement joins TRBV4-3 to TRBJ2-3, with TRBD2 matching 13 bases. The germline CDR1 and CDR2 sequences are LGHNA and YSLEER. The CDR3 covers 16 residues. V dropped 0 bases and J dropped 7; count of bases not matched to a gene: 4.

This sequence joins TRBV6-1 and TRBJ2-4; 10 nucleotides agree with TRBD1. V lost 2 bases and J lost 9; bases outside the gene matches: 10. The germline gives CDR1 MNHNS, CDR2 SASEGT. CDR3 length equals 16 residues. The CDR3: CASSEIGRTGGSIQYF. CDR3 sequence (DNA): TGTGCCAGCAGTGAAATTGGAAGGACAGGGGGGAGCATTCAGTACTTC.

J is TRBJ2-1 and V is TRBV27; 7 positions agree with TRBD2. J was trimmed by 0 bases and V by 4 bases; bases with no gene match: 0. The germline gives CDR1 MNHEY, CDR2 SMNVEV (reference sequence). The CDR3 loop spans 14 amino acids. The CDR3 DNA follows: TGTGCCAGCAGTTGGGGGGGCTCCTACAATGAGCAGTTCTTC. It is translated as CASSWGGSYNEQFF.

This chain uses TRBV19 with TRBJ2-5; TRBD2 is a possible D gene (5 bases). CDR3 length: 12 amino acids. Trimming shortened V by 3 bases and J by 4 bases, and 6 bases separated the two germline ends. Germline CDR1 reads LNHDA; CDR2 reads SQIVND (reference sequence). CDR3 loop: CASSIAGETQYF. Here the CDR3 DNA reads TGTGCCAGTAGTATCGCGGGAGAGACCCAGTACTTC.

This chain uses TRBV7-2 with TRBJ2-7; TRBD1 matches at 7 bases. This CDR3 comprises 14 residues. The junction had 6 bases not matched to a gene; V was cut back by 2 bases and J by 5 bases. Germline CDR1 reads SGHTA; CDR2 reads FQGNSA. The CDR3 coding sequence is TGTGCCAGCAGCTTAAACAGGGGTGGGGACGAGCAGTACTTC. This sequence encodes CASSLNRGGDEQYF.

J is TRBJ1-1 and V is TRBV6-1; the D gene is possibly TRBD1 (5 bases). Germline values: CDR1 MNHNS, CDR2 SASEGT. Between the trimmed V and J ends, which lost 7 bases and 5 bases, there was a span of 17 bases. The CDR3 totals 14 residues. Here the CDR3 reads CASNPGTTRTEAFF. The CDR3 nucleotides read TGTGCCAGCAACCCCGGGACTACCCGGACTGAAGCTTTCTTT.

V and J are TRBV4-2 and TRBJ2-5; D might be TRBD2 (6 bases). The CDR3 covers 14 residues. Between the trimmed V and J ends, which lost 4 bases and 4 bases, there was a span of 13 bases. The germline V gene encodes CDR1 LGHNA and CDR2 YNFKEQ. CDR3 in amino acids: CASSREAGRETQYF. The DNA for the CDR3 is TGTGCCAGCAGCCGGGAGGCAGGGAGAGAGACCCAGTACTTC.

The gene calls are TRBV5-6 and TRBJ2-7; 12 bases match TRBD2. The germline V gene has CDR1 SGHDT and CDR2 YYEEEE. The junction had 1 base not matched to a gene; V was cut back by 0 bases and J by 3 bases. The CDR3 is 15 amino acids. CDR3 in amino acids: CASSLELAGGYEQYF. For the CDR3, the DNA is TGTGCCAGCAGCTTGGAACTAGCGGGGGGCTACGAGCAGTACTTC.

The J gene is TRBJ2-3, the V gene TRBV4-1; 7 bases map to TRBD1. Germline values: CDR1 MGHRA, CDR2 YSYEKL. The trim removed 5 bases at V and 2 bases at J, leaving 13 bases unmatched. The CDR3 has 17 amino acids. The CDR3 here is CASSSPAGTAPTDTQYF. The CDR3 DNA follows: TGCGCCAGCAGCTCTCCCGCCGGGACAGCACCCACAGATACGCAGTATTTT.

The J gene is TRBJ1-2, the V gene TRBV11-2; D remains unclear. The CDR3 runs 11 residues. CDR1 and CDR2 (germline): SGHAT, FQNNGV. The V and J ends lost 5 bases and 5 bases respectively, with 6 bases between them. CDR3 residues: CASSPLYGYTF. The DNA for the CDR3 is TGTGCCAGCAGCCCCCTTTATGGCTACACCTTC.

V and J are TRBV11-2 and TRBJ2-7, with 8 bases fitting TRBD1. Germline V lookup: CDR1 SGHAT, CDR2 FQNNGV. The V gene end was trimmed by 7 bases and the J gene end by 3 bases; junction bases not matched to a gene: 8. The CDR3 is made up of 14 amino acids. CDR3 region: CASNRQGAVYEQYF. The DNA of the CDR3 is TGTGCCAGCAATCGCCAGGGGGCTGTCTACGAGCAGTACTTC.